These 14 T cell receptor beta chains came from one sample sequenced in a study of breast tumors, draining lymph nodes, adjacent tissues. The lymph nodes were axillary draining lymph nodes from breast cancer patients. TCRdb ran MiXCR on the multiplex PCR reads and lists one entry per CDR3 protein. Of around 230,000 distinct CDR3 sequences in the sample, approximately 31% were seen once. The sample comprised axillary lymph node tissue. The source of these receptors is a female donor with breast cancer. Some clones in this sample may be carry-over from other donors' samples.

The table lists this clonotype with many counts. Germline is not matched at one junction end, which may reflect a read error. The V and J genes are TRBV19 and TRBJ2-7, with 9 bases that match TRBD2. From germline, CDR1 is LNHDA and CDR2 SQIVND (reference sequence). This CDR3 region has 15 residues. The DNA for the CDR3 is TGTGCCAGTACTATATCGGGCGCGGGAGGGGGACAGCAGTACTTC. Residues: CASTISGAGGGQQYF.

In DNA, the CDR3 is TGCAGCGCCAACGGGGGGACTGAAGCTTTCTTT. The encoded protein is CSANGGTEAFF. The V call is TRBV29-1, the J call TRBJ1-1; D may be TRBD1 (5 bases). Germline V lookup: CDR1 SQVTM, CDR2 ANQGSEA. This CDR3 contains 11 residues. V was shortened by 7 bases and J by 5 bases, with 11 bases between the two germline ends. Combining the CDR3 with reference TRBV29-1 and TRBJ1-1 gives the whole variable domain SAVISQKPSRDICQRGTSLTIQCQVDSQVTMMFWYRQQPGQSLTLIATANQGSEATYESGFVIDKFPISRPNLTFSTLTVSNMSPEDSSIYLCSANGGTEAFFGQGTRLTVV.

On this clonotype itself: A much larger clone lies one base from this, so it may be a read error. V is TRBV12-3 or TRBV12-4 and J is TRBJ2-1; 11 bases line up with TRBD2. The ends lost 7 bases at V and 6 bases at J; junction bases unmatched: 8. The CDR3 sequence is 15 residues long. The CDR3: CASKNTSGSGNEQFF. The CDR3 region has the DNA TGTGCCAGCAAAAACACTAGCGGGAGCGGCAATGAGCAGTTCTTC.

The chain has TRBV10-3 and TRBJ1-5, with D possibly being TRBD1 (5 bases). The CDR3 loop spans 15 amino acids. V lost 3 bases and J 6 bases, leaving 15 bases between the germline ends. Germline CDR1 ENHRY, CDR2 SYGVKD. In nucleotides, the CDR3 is TGTGCCATCAGTGACCTCACCCACGGGGCTCAGCCCCAGCATTTT. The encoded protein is CAISDLTHGAQPQHF.

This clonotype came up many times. The chain's CDR3 is CASSRSYSNQPQHF. CDR3 DNA: TGTGCCAGCAGTAGGAGTTATAGCAATCAGCCCCAGCATTTT. The chain has TRBV7-8 and TRBJ1-5; D gene ambiguous. V lost 6 bases and J lost 0, with 9 bases in between. Germline V gives CDR1 SGHVS, CDR2 FQNEAQ. This CDR3 comprises 14 residues.

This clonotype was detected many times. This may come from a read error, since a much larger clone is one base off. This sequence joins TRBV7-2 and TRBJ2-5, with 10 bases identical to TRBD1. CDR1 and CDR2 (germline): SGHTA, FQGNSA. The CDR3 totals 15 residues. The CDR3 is CASSLVRTGGQTQHF. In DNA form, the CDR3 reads TGTGCCAGCAGCTTAGTGAGGACAGGGGGACAGACCCAGCACTTC.

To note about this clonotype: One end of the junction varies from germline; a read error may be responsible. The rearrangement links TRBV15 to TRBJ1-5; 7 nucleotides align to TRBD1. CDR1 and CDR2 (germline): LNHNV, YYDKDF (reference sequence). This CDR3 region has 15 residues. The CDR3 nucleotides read TGTGCCAGCAGCCCAGGGGGGTACTACAATCAGCCCCAGCATTTT. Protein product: CASSPGGYYNQPQHF.

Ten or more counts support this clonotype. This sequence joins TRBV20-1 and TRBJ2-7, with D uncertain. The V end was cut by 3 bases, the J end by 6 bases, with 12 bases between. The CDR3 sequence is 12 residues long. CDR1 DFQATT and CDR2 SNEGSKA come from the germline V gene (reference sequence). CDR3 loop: CSARPGTREQYF. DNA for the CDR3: TGCAGTGCTAGGCCCGGTACGCGCGAGCAGTACTTC.

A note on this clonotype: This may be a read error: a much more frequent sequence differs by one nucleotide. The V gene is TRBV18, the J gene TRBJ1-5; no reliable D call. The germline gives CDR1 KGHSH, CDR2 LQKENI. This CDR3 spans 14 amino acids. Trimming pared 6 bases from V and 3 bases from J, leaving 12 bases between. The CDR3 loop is CASSQQRDNQPQHF. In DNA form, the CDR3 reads TGTGCCAGCTCCCAACAGAGGGACAATCAGCCCCAGCATTTT.

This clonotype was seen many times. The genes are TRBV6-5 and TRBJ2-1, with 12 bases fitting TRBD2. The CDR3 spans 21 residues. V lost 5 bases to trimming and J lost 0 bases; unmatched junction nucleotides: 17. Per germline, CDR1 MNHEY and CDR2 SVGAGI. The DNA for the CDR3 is TGTGCCAGCAGTCCTGCCCCCGGGACTAGCGGGCCGTTGAGCTCCTACAATGAGCAGTTCTTC. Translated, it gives CASSPAPGTSGPLSSYNEQFF.

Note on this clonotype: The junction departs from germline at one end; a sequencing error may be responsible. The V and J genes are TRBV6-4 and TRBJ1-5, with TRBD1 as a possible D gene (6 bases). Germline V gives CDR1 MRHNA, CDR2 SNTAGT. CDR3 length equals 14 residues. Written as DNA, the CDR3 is TGTGCCGGCAGTGAACAGGGAGGAGGGCGGCCCCAGCATTTT. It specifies CAGSEQGGGRPQHF.

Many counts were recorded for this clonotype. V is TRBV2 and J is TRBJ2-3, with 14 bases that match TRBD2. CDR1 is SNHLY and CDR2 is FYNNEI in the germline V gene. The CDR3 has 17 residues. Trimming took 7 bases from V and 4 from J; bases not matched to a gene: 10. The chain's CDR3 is CASTPGLAGVGSDTQYF. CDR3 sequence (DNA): TGTGCCAGCACCCCGGGACTAGCGGGAGTGGGGTCAGATACGCAGTATTTT.

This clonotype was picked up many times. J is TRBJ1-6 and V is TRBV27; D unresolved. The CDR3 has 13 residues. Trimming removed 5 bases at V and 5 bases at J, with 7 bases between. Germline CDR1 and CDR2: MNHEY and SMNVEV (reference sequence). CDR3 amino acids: CASSGENNSPLHF. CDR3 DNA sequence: TGTGCCAGCAGTGGAGAAAATAATTCACCCCTCCACTTT.

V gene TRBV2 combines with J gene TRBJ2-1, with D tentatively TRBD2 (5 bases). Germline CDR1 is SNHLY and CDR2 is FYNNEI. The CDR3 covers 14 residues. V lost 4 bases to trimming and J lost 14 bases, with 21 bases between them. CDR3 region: CASSVMPQAGAEFF. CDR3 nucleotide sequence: TGTGCCAGCAGTGTTATGCCCCAGGCGGGTGCGGAGTTCTTC.